This TCR beta chain was sequenced during a study of blood T cell repertoires in COVID-19. The V gene lost 0 bases and the J gene lost 1 base, with 7 bases spanning the gap. The CDR3 spans 15 residues. Germline-derived CDR1 and CDR2 are SGDLS and YYNGEE. Authors' analysis steps: The assay estimated nucleated cells by amplifying reference gene primers. Method: immunoSEQ multiplex PCR; TCRdb's copy keeps in-frame clones and lacks some. The V and J calls and clone size come from that table; D and trimming were worked out from the DNA. Among just under 20,000 clones, roughly 85% were seen once, and the ten largest hold roughly 7.1%.

This sequence joins TRBV9 and TRBJ2-2; unclear D gene. This TCR was recovered from a human donor with active COVID-19. The donor label of this sample is uncertain. The sequencing sample was made of peripheral blood. CDR3 amino acids: CASSVVNGNTGELFF. The DNA of the CDR3 is TGTGCCAGCAGCGTAGTGAACGGGAACACCGGGGAGCTGTTTTTT.